Listed here are 31 T cell receptor beta chains from one sample, sequenced in a study of cytomegalovirus exposure and HLA in healthy donors. 60 Vbeta and 13 Jbeta primers were used in PCR. Sequencing was performed with immunoSEQ multiplex PCR; in TCRdb, only in-frame clones are kept and a portion is missing. Among some 110,000 clones, roughly 66% were seen once, and the ten largest hold approximately 1.4%. Sequenced material: PBMCs. The receptor source for this set is a man aged 18 to 30 in good health and CMV-seronegative.

The rearrangement joins TRBV4-3 to TRBJ2-7; 14 bases fit TRBD2. V was clipped by 4 bases and J by 4 bases; unmatched bases: 3. The CDR3 sequence is 15 residues long. Germline V gene sequence: CDR1 LGHNA, CDR2 YSLEER. As DNA, the CDR3 is TGCGCCAGCAGCCCGGGACTAGCGGGAGCGTACGAGCAGTACTTC. Its translation is CASSPGLAGAYEQYF.

As concerns this clone: Distinct nucleotide sequences in the sample also encode this CDR3. This CDR3 reads CATSRDGGWETQYF. The CDR3 DNA is TGTGCCACCAGCAGAGACGGGGGTTGGGAGACCCAGTACTTC. The chain joins TRBV15 to TRBJ2-5, with D perhaps matching TRBD2 (6 bases). CDR3 length: 14 residues. With 0 bases removed from V and 5 bases from J, the gap between germline ends came to 10 bases. CDR1 is LNHNV, CDR2 YYDKDF, per germline (reference sequence).

This chain uses TRBV6-1 with TRBJ2-5; a weak D match, TRBD2 (5 bases). The CDR3 runs to 15 residues. Germline loops: CDR1 MNHNS, CDR2 SASEGT. V lost 7 bases and J lost 0, with 15 bases in between. The CDR3 spells CASILSPGYQETQYF. In nucleotides, the CDR3 is TGTGCCAGCATCCTTAGCCCGGGATACCAAGAGACCCAGTACTTC.

The chain employs TRBV29-1 and TRBJ1-1; 7 positions agree with TRBD1. The CDR3 loop spans 11 amino acids. Germline V lookup: CDR1 SQVTM, CDR2 ANQGSEA. Trimming at V came to 6 bases and at J to 4 bases, leaving 2 bases not matched to a gene. The CDR3 loop reads CSVPGGTEAFF. CDR3 DNA: TGCAGCGTACCAGGGGGCACTGAAGCTTTCTTT.

The genes are TRBV28 and TRBJ2-7; the D gene is possibly TRBD1 (7 bases). This CDR3 contains 16 residues. Germline lookup yields CDR1 MDHEN and CDR2 SYDVKM. The ends were cut back, 5 bases at V and 3 bases at J, with 20 bases in the middle. The CDR3 here is CASSDPGPGGIYEQYF. In DNA, the CDR3 is TGTGCCAGCAGTGACCCCGGCCCAGGGGGGATCTACGAGCAGTACTTC.

The V gene is TRBV7-2, the J gene TRBJ2-7, with TRBD1 matching 8 bases. This CDR3 has 16 amino acids. Germline trimming cut 5 bases from V and 6 bases from J; bases unmatched to any gene: 15. Germline values: CDR1 SGHTA, CDR2 FQGNSA. The CDR3 bases are TGTGCCAGCAGCCCTTCATGGGGGACAGGTCCTCGCGAGCAGTACTTC. Its translation: CASSPSWGTGPREQYF.

In this sample, this clone turned up a few times. The CDR3 reads CASSQDRPGGGETQYF. Here the CDR3 DNA reads TGCGCCAGCAGCCAAGATCGGCCCGGGGGTGGAGAGACCCAGTACTTC. The chain joins TRBV4-1 to TRBJ2-5, with D perhaps TRBD2 (6 bases). The CDR3 runs to 16 residues. CDR1 MGHRA and CDR2 YSYEKL come from the germline V gene. With 0 bases removed from V and 4 bases from J, the gap between germline ends came to 15 bases.

The table lists this clone with a count of one. This sequence joins TRBV10-1 and TRBJ1-2, with 8 bases fitting TRBD1. CDR1 and CDR2 (germline): WNHNN, SYGVQD (reference sequence). There are 13 residues in the CDR3. The V and J ends lost 6 bases and 5 bases, in that order; junction bases with no gene match: 5. CDR3 amino acids: CASSYGQGYGYTF. DNA of the CDR3: TGCGCCAGCAGCTACGGACAGGGATATGGCTACACCTTC.

In this sample, this clone turned up a few times. V gene TRBV5-5 combines with J gene TRBJ2-1; 14 nucleotides align to TRBD2. CDR1 and CDR2 from the germline V gene are SGHKS and YYEKEE (reference sequence). The V and J ends lost 3 bases and 0 bases, in that order; junction bases with no gene match: 11. The CDR3 spans 20 residues. The DNA of the CDR3 is TGTGCCAGCAGCTCTGGTCGACTAGCGGGAGGGCCTGACTCCTACAATGAGCAGTTCTTC. Its protein is CASSSGRLAGGPDSYNEQFF.

This clone was seen a handful of times. This rearrangement joins TRBV27 to TRBJ1-2; unclear D gene. The V and J ends lost 2 bases and 6 bases respectively, with 7 bases between them. This CDR3 contains 12 residues. In germline, CDR1 is MNHEY, CDR2 SMNVEV (reference sequence). This CDR3 reads CASSLGGHGYTF. CDR3 sequence (DNA): TGTGCCAGCAGTTTAGGTGGCCATGGCTACACCTTC.

This chain connects TRBV2 to TRBJ2-7, with D possibly TRBD1 on 6 matching bases. The length of the CDR3 is 14 residues. Trimming cost V 4 bases and J 1 base, with 11 bases left between them. Germline-derived CDR1 and CDR2 are SNHLY and FYNNEI. This CDR3 reads CASSVRTDSYEQYF. CDR3 sequence (DNA): TGTGCCAGCAGTGTGAGGACAGATTCCTACGAGCAGTACTTC.

In this sample, this clone turned up a few times. The rearrangement links TRBV29-1 to TRBJ2-1; 10 bases agree with TRBD1. Losses at the gene ends were 5 bases for V and 6 bases for J; bases not matched to a gene: 7. In germline, CDR1 is SQVTM, CDR2 ANQGSEA. The CDR3 contains 14 residues. DNA for the CDR3: TGCAGCGTTAAATCCGGGACAGGGGTCAATGAGCAGTTCTTC. Its protein product is CSVKSGTGVNEQFF.

This clone was seen a handful of times. The rearrangement uses TRBV5-6 and TRBJ2-2, with 8 positions matching TRBD2. Germline trimming cut 4 bases from V and 4 bases from J; bases unmatched to any gene: 12. In germline, CDR1 is SGHDT, CDR2 YYEEEE. The CDR3 contains 17 residues. DNA of the CDR3: TGTGCCAGCAGCCGCGCGGCAGCGGGAGTTGGCACCGGGGAGCTGTTTTTT. This translates into CASSRAAAGVGTGELFF.

The chain uses TRBV4-1 and TRBJ1-5; D is possibly TRBD1 (6 bases). Germline loops: CDR1 MGHRA, CDR2 YSYEKL. V dropped 0 bases and J dropped 6 bases, with 15 bases sitting between them. This CDR3 is built from 16 residues. CDR3 region: CASSQEGGARGQPQHF. The CDR3 DNA reads as TGCGCCAGCAGCCAAGAGGGGGGGGCGCGAGGTCAGCCCCAGCATTTT.

V and J are TRBV18 and TRBJ1-5; 7 bases fit TRBD1. CDR1 KGHSH and CDR2 LQKENI come from the germline V gene. The length of the CDR3 is 15 residues. With 3 bases clipped from V and 5 bases from J, the junction kept 7 bases outside the gene matches. This CDR3 reads CASSPRDSRDQPQHF. CDR3 in DNA: TGTGCCAGCTCACCTAGGGACAGTAGGGATCAGCCCCAGCATTTT.

This rearrangement joins TRBV7-2 to TRBJ2-2, with 14 bases aligning to TRBD2. The V gene end was trimmed by 7 bases and the J gene end by 5 bases; junction bases not matched to a gene: 9. Germline V lookup: CDR1 SGHTA, CDR2 FQGNSA. This CDR3 spans 17 amino acids. The CDR3 DNA is TGTGCCAGCAAAGAAGCCGGGACTAGCGGGAGTACCGGGGAGCTGTTTTTT. It codes for CASKEAGTSGSTGELFF.

The genes are TRBV5-6 and TRBJ1-1, with a weak D call TRBD1 (5 bases). The CDR3 has 13 amino acids. V gave up 2 bases and J gave up 11 bases, with 16 bases separating them. Germline V CDR1 and CDR2: SGHDT, YYEEEE. CDR3 region: CASSFGSTVLAFF. In nucleotides, the CDR3 is TGTGCCAGCAGCTTTGGATCGACAGTTTTGGCTTTCTTT.

This clone occurred a few times. This rearrangement joins TRBV7-2 to TRBJ2-7; weak D call: TRBD1 (5 bases). The ends were cut back, 5 bases at V and 6 bases at J, with 14 bases in the middle. The germline V gene encodes CDR1 SGHTA and CDR2 FQGNSA. The CDR3 is 13 amino acids. The CDR3 DNA reads TGTGCCAGCAGCCCCCGACAGTTTCTCGAGCAGTACTTC. This sequence encodes CASSPRQFLEQYF.

The DNA of the CDR3 is TGTGCCAGCAGCTTGGACAGGGACCAAGAGACCCAGTACTTC. Its protein is CASSLDRDQETQYF. This rearrangement joins TRBV7-9 to TRBJ2-5, with 8 bases lining up with TRBD1. The germline CDR1 and CDR2 sequences are SEHNR and FQNEAQ (reference sequence). V lost 3 bases and J lost 0; bases outside the gene matches: 0. The CDR3 extends over 14 amino acids.

V usage is TRBV7-2 and J usage is TRBJ2-2; TRBD2 agrees at 10 bases. V gave up 10 bases and J gave up 6 bases; unmatched junction bases: 8. The CDR3 is 14 amino acids. Germline V gene data show CDR1 as SGHTA and CDR2 as FQGNSA. The CDR3 coding sequence is TGTGCCAATAAGCGGGAGGGGGGACCCGGGGAGCTGTTTTTT. Translating gives CANKREGGPGELFF.

This clone was detected only a few times. CDR3: CASSPRLAGGPIRNEQYF. In DNA, the CDR3 is TGTGCCAGCAGTCCACGACTAGCGGGAGGGCCGATAAGAAACGAGCAGTACTTC. The gene calls are TRBV27 and TRBJ2-5; 14 positions match TRBD2. The J call may not be correct, given that the DNA end is closer to TRBJ2-7. Per germline, CDR1 MNHEY and CDR2 SMNVEV (reference sequence). The CDR3 spans 18 residues.

This chain connects TRBV27 to TRBJ2-7, with D possibly matching TRBD1 (5 bases). The CDR3 is made up of 13 amino acids. Looked up from germline, CDR1 is MNHEY and CDR2 is SMNVEV (reference sequence). V shed 2 bases and J shed 5 bases, with 10 bases lying between them. CDR3 loop: CASSLSRVNEQYF. Written as DNA, the CDR3 is TGTGCCAGCAGTTTAAGCAGGGTCAACGAGCAGTACTTC.

The chain uses TRBV27 and TRBJ1-2, with D unresolved. Trimming removed 5 bases at V and 6 bases at J, with 13 bases between. CDR3 length: 13 residues. Looked up from germline, CDR1 is MNHEY and CDR2 is SMNVEV (reference sequence). This chain's CDR3 is CASSLRSRDGYTF. CDR3 sequence (DNA): TGTGCCAGCAGTCTCCGAAGCCGGGATGGCTACACCTTC.

This chain joins TRBV7-2 and TRBJ2-7; TRBD2 aligns across 10 bases. The CDR3 length is 15 residues. Trimming cost V 7 bases and J 5 bases; bases outside gene matches: 11. Germline CDR1 and CDR2: SGHTA and FQGNSA. For the CDR3, the DNA is TGTGCCAGCACCACTTATGGAGCGGGAGGGAACGAGCAGTACTTC. This codes for CASTTYGAGGNEQYF.

This clone was found a few times. The rearrangement uses TRBV9 and TRBJ2-1; 13 nucleotides agree with TRBD2. The CDR3 runs to 14 residues. Germline lookup yields CDR1 SGDLS and CDR2 YYNGEE. With V trimmed by 7 bases and J by 7 bases, 5 bases remained unmatched. The CDR3 reads CASGGTSGKNEQFF. The CDR3 coding sequence is TGTGCCAGCGGCGGGACTAGCGGGAAGAATGAGCAGTTCTTC.

The chain recombines TRBV5-1 with TRBJ2-3, with 7 bases lining up with TRBD1. The CDR3 consists of 15 residues. Per the germline V gene, CDR1 is SGHRS and CDR2 is YFSETQ. The junction had 3 bases not matched to a gene; V was cut back by 1 base and J by 1 base. CDR3 sequence reads: CASSLKGTGTDTQYF. DNA of the CDR3: TGCGCCAGCAGCTTGAAGGGGACAGGCACAGATACGCAGTATTTT.

This chain connects TRBV4-1 to TRBJ2-1, with D perhaps TRBD2 (6 bases). V was trimmed by 3 bases and J by 10 bases, leaving 13 bases between them. This CDR3 has 13 amino acids. Germline lookup yields CDR1 MGHRA and CDR2 YSYEKL. CDR3 nucleotide sequence: TGCGCCAGCAGCCACGTACTAGCCTGGGAGCAGTTCTTC. Amino acids: CASSHVLAWEQFF.

This sequence joins TRBV30 and TRBJ2-3, with TRBD2 identical over 7 bases. J was trimmed by 0 bases and V by 8 bases; bases with no gene match: 11. The CDR3 consists of 15 residues. Germline loops: CDR1 GTSNPN, CDR2 SVGIG (reference sequence). This chain's CDR3 is CARAAGPRSTDTQYF. CDR3 nucleotides: TGTGCCCGTGCAGCGGGGCCCAGAAGCACAGATACGCAGTATTTT.

The V and J genes are TRBV7-2 and TRBJ2-5, with D possibly TRBD1 on 5 matching bases. The CDR3 runs 13 residues. Trimming stripped 3 bases from V and 3 bases from J, with 8 bases between. In germline, CDR1 is SGHTA, CDR2 FQGNSA. DNA of the CDR3: TGTGCCAGCAGCTTTGGCAGGGAAGAGACCCAGTACTTC. Translated: CASSFGREETQYF.

The chain recombines TRBV25-1 with TRBJ2-3, with D tentatively TRBD1 (5 bases). There are 16 residues in the CDR3. Trimming pared 0 bases from V and 2 bases from J, leaving 12 bases between. The germline V gene has CDR1 MGHDK and CDR2 SYGVNS. DNA of the CDR3: TGTGCCAGCAGTGAATATGGGGCAGCGAACACAGATACGCAGTATTTT. Translation: CASSEYGAANTDTQYF.

The chain recombines TRBV5-4 with TRBJ2-1; 13 nucleotides match TRBD2. Germline loops: CDR1 SGHNT, CDR2 YYREEE (reference sequence). J lost 5 bases, V lost 3 bases, and 2 bases had no gene match. The CDR3 is 15 residues long. Written as DNA, the CDR3 is TGTGCCAGCAGCTCCGGGACTAGCGGGAACAATGAGCAGTTCTTC. It is translated as CASSSGTSGNNEQFF.